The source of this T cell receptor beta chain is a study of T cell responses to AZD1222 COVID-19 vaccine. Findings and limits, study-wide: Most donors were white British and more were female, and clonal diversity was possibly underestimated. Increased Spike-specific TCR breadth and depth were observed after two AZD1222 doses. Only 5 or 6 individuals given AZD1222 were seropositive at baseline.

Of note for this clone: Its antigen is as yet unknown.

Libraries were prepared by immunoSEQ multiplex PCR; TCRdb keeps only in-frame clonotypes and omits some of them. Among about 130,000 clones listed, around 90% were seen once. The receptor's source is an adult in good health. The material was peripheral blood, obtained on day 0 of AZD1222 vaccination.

Here the CDR3 DNA reads TGCAGCGTTGAAGGAGGGGCCACCGGGGAGCTGTTTTTT. Its translation is CSVEGGATGELFF. The chain combines TRBV29-1 with TRBJ2-2, with D perhaps assigned TRBD1 or TRBD2 (5 bases each). V was cut by 1 base and J by 4 bases, with 7 bases left in between. Germline CDR1 and CDR2: SQVTM and ANQGSEA. The CDR3 contains 13 residues.